This TCR beta chain was identified during a study of cytomegalovirus exposure and HLA in healthy donors. Study results and limitations: According to the study, approximately 150 TCR beta chains were cytomegalovirus-associated.

The PCR had 60 Vbeta and 13 Jbeta primers. Sequencing used immunoSEQ multiplex PCR; TCRdb keeps in-frame clones, though not all of them. The table records 120,000 or so clones, about 73% of them present only once. Only a few counts were recorded for this clone. What it binds is unknown. The V and J ends lost 3 bases and 2 bases, in that order; junction bases with no gene match: 6. The CDR3 covers 17 residues. From germline, CDR1 is WSHSY and CDR2 SAAADI. The sequence derives from a woman in her forties in good health and CMV-seronegative. Specimen: PBMCs. The V gene is TRBV10-2, the J gene TRBJ2-1; 11 bases fit TRBD2. CDR3: CASSDPIAGGTYNEQFF. The CDR3 DNA follows: TGCGCCAGCAGTGACCCTATAGCGGGAGGGACCTACAATGAGCAGTTCTTC.